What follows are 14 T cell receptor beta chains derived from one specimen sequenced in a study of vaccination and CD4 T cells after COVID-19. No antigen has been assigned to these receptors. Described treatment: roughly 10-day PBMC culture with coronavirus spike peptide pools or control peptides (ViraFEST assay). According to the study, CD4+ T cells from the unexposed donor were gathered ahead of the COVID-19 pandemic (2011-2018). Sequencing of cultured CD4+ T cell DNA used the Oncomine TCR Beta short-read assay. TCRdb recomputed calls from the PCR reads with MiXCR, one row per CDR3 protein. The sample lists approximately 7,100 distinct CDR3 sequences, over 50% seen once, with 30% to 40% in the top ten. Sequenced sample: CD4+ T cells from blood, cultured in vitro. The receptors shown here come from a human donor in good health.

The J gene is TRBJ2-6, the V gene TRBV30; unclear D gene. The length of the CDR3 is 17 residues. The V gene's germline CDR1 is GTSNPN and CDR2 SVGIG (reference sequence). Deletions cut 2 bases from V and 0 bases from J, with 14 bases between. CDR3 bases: TGTGCCTGGAGTCGAGGCAGGACCATCTCTGGGGCCAACGTCCTGACTTTC. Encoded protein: CAWSRGRTISGANVLTF.

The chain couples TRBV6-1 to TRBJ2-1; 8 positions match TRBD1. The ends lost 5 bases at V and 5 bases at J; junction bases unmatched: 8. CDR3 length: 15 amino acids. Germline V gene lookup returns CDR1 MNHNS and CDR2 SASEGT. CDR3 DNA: TGTGCCAGCAGTCTCGACAGGGGTCAACACAATGAGCAGTTCTTC. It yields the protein CASSLDRGQHNEQFF.

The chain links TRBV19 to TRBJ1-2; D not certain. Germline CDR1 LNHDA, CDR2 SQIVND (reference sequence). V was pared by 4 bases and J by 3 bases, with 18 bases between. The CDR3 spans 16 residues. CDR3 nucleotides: TGTGCCAGTAGTACCAGACCCAAAGGGATTTACTATGGCTACACCTTC. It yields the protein CASSTRPKGIYYGYTF.

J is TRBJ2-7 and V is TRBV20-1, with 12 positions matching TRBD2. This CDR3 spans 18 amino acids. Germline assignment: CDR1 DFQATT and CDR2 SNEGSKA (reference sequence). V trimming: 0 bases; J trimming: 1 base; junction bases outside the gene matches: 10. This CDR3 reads CSARENRLAGVASYEQYF. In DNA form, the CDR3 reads TGCAGTGCTAGAGAAAACCGACTAGCGGGAGTAGCGTCCTACGAGCAGTACTTC.

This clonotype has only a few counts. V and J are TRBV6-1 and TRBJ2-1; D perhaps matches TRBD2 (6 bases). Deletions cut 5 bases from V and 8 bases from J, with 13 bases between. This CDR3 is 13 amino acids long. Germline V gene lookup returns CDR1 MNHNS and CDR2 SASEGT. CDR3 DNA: TGTGCCAGCAGTACGGGACTCGAGCATGAGCAGTTCTTC. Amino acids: CASSTGLEHEQFF.

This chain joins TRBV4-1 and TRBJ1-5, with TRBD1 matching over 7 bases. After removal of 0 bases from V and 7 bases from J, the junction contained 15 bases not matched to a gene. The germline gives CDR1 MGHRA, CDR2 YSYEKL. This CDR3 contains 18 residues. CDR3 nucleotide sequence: TGCGCCAGCAGCCAAGATCCCCCGACAGGGTCGGTGGGGCAGCCCCAGCATTTT. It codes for CASSQDPPTGSVGQPQHF.

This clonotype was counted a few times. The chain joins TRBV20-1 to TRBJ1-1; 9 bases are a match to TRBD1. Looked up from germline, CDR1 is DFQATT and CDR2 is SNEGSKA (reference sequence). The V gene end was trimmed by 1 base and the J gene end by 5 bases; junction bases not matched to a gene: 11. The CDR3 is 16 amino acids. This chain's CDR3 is CSARATGTGYGTEAFF. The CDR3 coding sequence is TGCAGTGCTAGAGCAACCGGGACAGGGTATGGGACTGAAGCTTTCTTT.

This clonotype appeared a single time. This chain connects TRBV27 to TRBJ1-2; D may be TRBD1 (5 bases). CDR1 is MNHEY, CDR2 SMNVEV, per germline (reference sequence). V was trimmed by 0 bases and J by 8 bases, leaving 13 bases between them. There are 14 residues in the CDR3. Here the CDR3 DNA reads TGTGCCAGCAGTTTATCCGGGACGGGGGGGGGCTACACCTTC. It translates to CASSLSGTGGGYTF.

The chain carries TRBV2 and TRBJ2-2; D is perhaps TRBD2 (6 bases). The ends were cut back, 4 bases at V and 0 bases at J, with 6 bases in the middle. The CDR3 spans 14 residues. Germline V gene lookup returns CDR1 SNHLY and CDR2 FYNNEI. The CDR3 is CASSGLANTGELFF. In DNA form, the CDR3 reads TGTGCCAGCAGTGGACTAGCGAACACCGGGGAGCTGTTTTTT.

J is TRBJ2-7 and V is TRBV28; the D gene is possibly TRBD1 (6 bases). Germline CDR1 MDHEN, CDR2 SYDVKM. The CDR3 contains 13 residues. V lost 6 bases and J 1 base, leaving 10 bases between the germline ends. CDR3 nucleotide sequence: TGTGCCAGCAGCCTACAGGGTTCCTACGAGCAGTACTTC. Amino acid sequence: CASSLQGSYEQYF.

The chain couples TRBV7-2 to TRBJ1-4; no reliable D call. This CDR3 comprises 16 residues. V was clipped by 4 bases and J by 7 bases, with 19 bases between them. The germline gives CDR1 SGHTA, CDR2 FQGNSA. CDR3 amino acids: CASSSPNAGLGEKLFF. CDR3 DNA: TGTGCCAGCAGCTCCCCCAACGCGGGGTTAGGTGAAAAACTGTTTTTT.

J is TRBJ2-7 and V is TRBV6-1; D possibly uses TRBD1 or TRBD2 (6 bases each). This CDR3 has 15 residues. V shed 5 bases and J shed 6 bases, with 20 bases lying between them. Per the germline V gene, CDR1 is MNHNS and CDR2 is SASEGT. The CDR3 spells CASSRGSGARIEQYF. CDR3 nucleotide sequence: TGTGCCAGCAGTCGGGGGTCAGGGGCGCGTATCGAGCAGTACTTC.

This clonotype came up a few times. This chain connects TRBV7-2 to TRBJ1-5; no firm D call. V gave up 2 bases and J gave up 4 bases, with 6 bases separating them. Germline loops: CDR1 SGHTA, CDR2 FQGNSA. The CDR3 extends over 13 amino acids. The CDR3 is CASSLRGNQPQHF. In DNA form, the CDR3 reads TGTGCCAGCAGCTTACGAGGGAATCAGCCCCAGCATTTT. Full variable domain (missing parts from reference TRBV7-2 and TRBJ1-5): GAGVSQSPSNKVTEKGKDVELRCDPISGHTALYWYRQSLGQGLEFLIYFQGNSAPDKSGLPSDRFSAERTGGSVSTLTIQRTQQEDSAVYLCASSLRGNQPQHFGDGTRLSIL.

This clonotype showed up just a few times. The CDR3 region is CASSEDRPLHF. The CDR3 DNA reads as TGTGCCAGCAGTGAAGATAGACCCCTCCACTTT. The gene calls are TRBV6-1 and TRBJ1-6; D remains unclear. Trimming took 1 base from V and 12 from J, leaving 4 bases between them. CDR1 is MNHNS and CDR2 is SASEGT in the germline V gene. CDR3 length equals 11 residues.